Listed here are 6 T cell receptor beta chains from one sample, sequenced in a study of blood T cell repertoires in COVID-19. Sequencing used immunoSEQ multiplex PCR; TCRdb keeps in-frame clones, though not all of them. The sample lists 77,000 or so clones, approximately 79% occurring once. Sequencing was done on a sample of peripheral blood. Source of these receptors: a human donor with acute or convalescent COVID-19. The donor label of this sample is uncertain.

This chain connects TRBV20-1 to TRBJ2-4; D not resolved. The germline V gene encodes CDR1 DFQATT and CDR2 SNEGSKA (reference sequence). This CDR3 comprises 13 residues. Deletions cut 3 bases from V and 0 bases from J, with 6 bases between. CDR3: CSASPLAKNIQYF. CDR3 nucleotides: TGCAGTGCTAGTCCCCTAGCCAAAAACATTCAGTACTTC.

This CDR3 is CASSLVQGFGDEQFF. The CDR3 DNA sequence: TGCGCCAGCAGCTTGGTTCAGGGGTTCGGAGATGAGCAGTTCTTC. The chain carries TRBV5-1 and TRBJ2-1; tentatively, D is TRBD1 (6 bases). The CDR3 is 15 residues long. The germline gives CDR1 SGHRS, CDR2 YFSETQ. Trimming removed 0 bases at V and 8 bases at J, with 15 bases between.

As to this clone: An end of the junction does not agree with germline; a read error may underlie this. The CDR3 spells CASSLFAGDTQYF. In DNA form, the CDR3 reads TGTGCTAGCAGCTTGTTCGCGGGAGATACGCAGTATTTT. The gene calls are TRBV7-7 and TRBJ2-3; a weak D match, TRBD2 (5 bases). This CDR3 is 13 amino acids long. Germline loops: CDR1 SSHAT, CDR2 FNYEAQ (reference sequence). Full variable domain (missing parts from reference TRBV7-7 and TRBJ2-3): GAGVSQSPRYKVTKRGQDVTLRCDPISSHATLYWYQQALGQGPEFLTYFNYEAQPDKSGLPSDRFSAERPEGSISTLTIQRTEQRDSAMYRCASSLFAGDTQYFGPGTRLTVL.

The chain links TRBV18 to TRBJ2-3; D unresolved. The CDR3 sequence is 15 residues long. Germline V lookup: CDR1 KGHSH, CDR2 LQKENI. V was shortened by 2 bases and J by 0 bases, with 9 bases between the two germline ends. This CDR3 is CASSPRQRSTDTQYF. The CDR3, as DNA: TGTGCCAGCTCACCAAGGCAGAGGAGCACAGATACGCAGTATTTT.

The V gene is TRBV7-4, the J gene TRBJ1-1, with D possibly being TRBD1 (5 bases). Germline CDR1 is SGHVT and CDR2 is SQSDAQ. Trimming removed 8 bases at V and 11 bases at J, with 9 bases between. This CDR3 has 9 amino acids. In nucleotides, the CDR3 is TGTGCCAGCCCCGCAGGGGCTTTCTTT. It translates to CASPAGAFF.

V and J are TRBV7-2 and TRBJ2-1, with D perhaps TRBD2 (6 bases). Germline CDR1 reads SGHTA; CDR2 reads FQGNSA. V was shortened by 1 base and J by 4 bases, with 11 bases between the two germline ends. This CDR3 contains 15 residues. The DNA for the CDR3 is TGTGCCAGCAGCTTAGAGGATGGGGGGTACAATGAGCAGTTCTTC. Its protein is CASSLEDGGYNEQFF. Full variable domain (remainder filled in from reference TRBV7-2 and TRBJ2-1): GAGVSQSPSNKVTEKGKDVELRCDPISGHTALYWYRQSLGQGLEFLIYFQGNSAPDKSGLPSDRFSAERTGGSVSTLTIQRTQQEDSAVYLCASSLEDGGYNEQFFGPGTRLTVL.